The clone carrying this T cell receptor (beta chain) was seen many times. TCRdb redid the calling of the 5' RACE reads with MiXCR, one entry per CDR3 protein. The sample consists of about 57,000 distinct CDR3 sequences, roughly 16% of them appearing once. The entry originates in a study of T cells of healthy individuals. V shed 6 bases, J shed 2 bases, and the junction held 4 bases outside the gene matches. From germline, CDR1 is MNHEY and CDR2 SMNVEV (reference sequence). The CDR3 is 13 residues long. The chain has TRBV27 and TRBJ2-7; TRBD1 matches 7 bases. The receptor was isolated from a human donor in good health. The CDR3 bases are TGTGCCAGCAGGAGGGACAGCCCCTACGAGCAGTACTTC. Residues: CASRRDSPYEQYF.